This is a list of T cell receptor beta chains from one sample in a study of regulatory T cells in long-lasting Graves disease. From the multiplex PCR reads, TCRdb called clonotypes with MiXCR, one entry per CDR3 protein. Among roughly 530,000 distinct CDR3 sequences listed, about 16% were seen once. In addition, the sample was reused for a study of T cells in Graves' hyperthyroidism and ophthalmopathy.

The starting material was peripheral blood mononuclear cells (PBMCs), obtained at new diagnosis, from a patient treated with antithyroid drugs. All receptors come from a woman aged 35-65 years with Graves disease. Each CDR3 is given without its conserved first and last residue. Expanded clones get a size class; other rows say once, few or many, or leave the size out.

size	V	CDR3
many	TRBV6-1	ASSQLAGVYNEQF
many	TRBV28	ASSINLESEAF
NA	TRBV9	ASSRGPKDTEAF
NA	TRBV14	ASSLSLGEADTQY
few	TRBV10-3	AISESRGTDQPQH
few	TRBV10-3	AAGRDYGETQY
many	TRBV6-5	ASSYVGVGPSYEQY
few	TRBV19	ASSIDWPNTGNTIY
NA	TRBV10-2	ASSHAWGGNNQPQH
many	TRBV3-1	ASSQVWETQY
NA	TRBV5-1	ASSLDNDQF
many	TRBV20-1	SASGTDDPGQPQH
many	TRBV12-3/TRBV12-4	AASLPGLANTGELF
many	TRBV7-9	ASSRGVSTDTQY
many	TRBV25-1	ASSEYGAGATDTQY
many	TRBV2	ASSGRGGAGISGELF
many	TRBV5-1	ASSLVSNTEAF
NA	TRBV28	ASSRNTGVLF
few	TRBV5-4	ASSRDRASGNTIY